These 25 T cell receptor beta chains share one sample of origin, sequenced in a study of T cell repertoires in cytomegalovirus infection. TCRdb used MiXCR to reprocess the reads, holding one entry per CDR3 protein. Among around 740,000 distinct CDR3 sequences listed, about 40% were seen once. Sequenced sample: PBMCs. The receptors originated from a human donor in good health (CMV status not recorded). Some clones in this sample may be carry-over from other donors' samples.

Regarding this clonotype: This may arise from a read error, as a much more abundant clone is one base away. The chain couples TRBV7-2 to TRBJ1-1, with D tentatively TRBD1 (5 bases). CDR3 length: 12 residues. Germline V lookup: CDR1 SGHTA, CDR2 FQGNSA. Written as DNA, the CDR3 is TGTGCCAGCAGCAAAAGGGGCACTGACGCTTTCTTT. Translating it yields CASSKRGTDAFF.

CDR3 coding DNA: TGTGCCAGCAGTTCCTCGGGACAAACTAATGAAAAACTGTTTTTT. Protein sequence: CASSSSGQTNEKLFF. The chain recombines TRBV28 with TRBJ1-4; D is possibly TRBD1 (6 bases). V lost 4 bases and J 1 base, leaving 10 bases between the germline ends. The CDR3 extends over 15 amino acids. Per the germline V gene, CDR1 is MDHEN and CDR2 is SYDVKM.

Comments on this clonotype: As the CDR3 is not closed by the conserved phenylalanine or tryptophan, this likely results from a read error. The chain recombines TRBV29-1 with TRBJ2-3, with D possibly being TRBD1 (6 bases). Germline lookup yields CDR1 SQVTM and CDR2 ANQGSEA. Deletions cut 8 bases from V and 3 bases from J, with 12 bases between. The CDR3 has 12 amino acids. The CDR3, as DNA: TGCAGCCCCCAGGGGTTGACAGATACGCAGTATTTG. As protein: CSPQGLTDTQYL.

This clonotype has a handful of counts. The chain couples TRBV11-3 to TRBJ2-1; TRBD2 might be the D (6 bases). Germline values: CDR1 SGHNT, CDR2 YENEEA. Trimming removed 2 bases from V and 7 bases from J, with 12 bases in between. The CDR3 loop spans 14 amino acids. CDR3 in DNA: TGTGCCAGCAGCTTAACTATAGCGGAAAATGAGCAGTTCTTC. This sequence encodes CASSLTIAENEQFF. Using reference TRBV11-3 and TRBJ2-1 for the parts outside the CDR3, the full variable domain is EAGVVQSPRYKIIEKKQPVAFWCNPISGHNTLYWYLQNLGQGPELLIRYENEEAVDDSQLPKDRFSAERLKGVDSTLKIQPAELGDSAVYLCASSLTIAENEQFFGPGTRLTVL.

The rearrangement links TRBV19 to TRBJ1-4; 8 bases map to TRBD1. Germline CDR1 reads LNHDA; CDR2 reads SQIVND (reference sequence). CDR3 length: 14 amino acids. V lost 7 bases to trimming and J lost 6 bases; unmatched junction nucleotides: 7. This chain's CDR3 is CASNGQGGHEKLFF. The CDR3 DNA sequence: TGTGCCAGTAACGGACAGGGTGGTCATGAAAAACTGTTTTTT.

The rearrangement uses TRBV20-1 and TRBJ1-1, with D perhaps matching TRBD1 (6 bases). V shed 1 base and J shed 8 bases, with 14 bases lying between them. The CDR3 totals 13 residues. In germline, CDR1 is DFQATT, CDR2 SNEGSKA (reference sequence). CDR3 in DNA: TGCAGTGCTAGAGCCCGTGGACAGTCCGAAGCTTTCTTT. It codes for CSARARGQSEAFF.

To note about this clonotype: This may stem from a read error, because a much larger clone lies one nucleotide away. The rearrangement uses TRBV7-2 and TRBJ2-7; 7 bases fit TRBD2. Germline-derived CDR1 and CDR2 are SGHTA and FQGNSA. With 3 bases clipped from V and 12 bases from J, the junction kept 11 bases outside the gene matches. The CDR3 has 13 residues. The CDR3 loop reads CASSLGGLVALYF. In nucleotides, the CDR3 is TGTGCCAGCAGCTTGGGGGGGTTGGTAGCGTTGTACTTC.

This clonotype was seen a handful of times. This chain links TRBV7-8 with TRBJ2-7; TRBD1 aligns across 7 bases. With V trimmed by 3 bases and J by 3 bases, 8 bases remained unmatched. CDR1 is SGHVS, CDR2 FQNEAQ, per germline. The CDR3 has 15 amino acids. CDR3 amino acids: CASSFRDREYYEQYF. The CDR3 DNA sequence: TGTGCCAGCAGCTTCCGGGACAGAGAATACTACGAGCAGTACTTC.

Only a few counts were recorded for this clonotype. J is TRBJ1-6 and V is TRBV12-3 or TRBV12-4; D possibly corresponds to TRBD1 (5 bases). The CDR3 totals 15 residues. V dropped 3 bases and J dropped 9 bases, with 15 bases sitting between them. Here the CDR3 reads CASSFGGLVGSPLHF. The CDR3 DNA reads as TGTGCCAGCAGTTTTGGGGGACTAGTCGGTTCACCCCTCCACTTT.

The V gene is TRBV10-3, the J gene TRBJ2-4; maybe TRBD1 (5 bases). The V and J ends lost 3 bases and 1 base respectively, with 16 bases between them. The CDR3 length is 17 residues. Germline lookup yields CDR1 ENHRY and CDR2 SYGVKD. The CDR3 sequence is CAISDGRASRAKNIQYF. The CDR3 bases are TGTGCCATCAGTGACGGCAGGGCCAGCCGCGCCAAAAACATTCAGTACTTC.

This clonotype appeared a few times. V gene TRBV7-8 combines with J gene TRBJ1-5; D is unclear. The germline V gene encodes CDR1 SGHVS and CDR2 FQNEAQ. Trimming pared 1 base from V and 4 bases from J, leaving 11 bases between. The CDR3 is 15 residues long. CDR3 nucleotide sequence: TGTGCCAGCAGCTTAGAGGTTGGGCGGAATCAGCCCCAGCATTTT. It codes for CASSLEVGRNQPQHF.

The chain employs TRBV6-6 and TRBJ2-1; 9 bases agree with TRBD2. Germline CDR1 is MNHNY and CDR2 is SVGAGI (reference sequence). The CDR3 consists of 17 residues. V was pared by 2 bases and J by 6 bases, with 11 bases of the junction left unmatched. The DNA for the CDR3 is TGTGCCAGCAGTTACCCCTCACTTAGCGGGAGTGGCAATGAGCAGTTCTTC. Protein product: CASSYPSLSGSGNEQFF.

Notes on this clonotype: This likely comes from a read error, as the CDR3 has no conserved phenylalanine or tryptophan at its end. The chain carries TRBV4-2 and TRBJ2-2; 7 bases agree with TRBD2. From germline, CDR1 is LGHNA and CDR2 YNFKEQ. V lost 4 bases, J lost 2 bases, and 10 bases stayed unmatched. The CDR3 is 17 amino acids. In DNA, the CDR3 is TGTGCCAGCAGCCCCGCCTGGCGCGGGGGAAACACCGGGGAGCTGTTTTGT. Protein sequence: CASSPAWRGGNTGELFC.

This clonotype was detected many times. V usage is TRBV7-6 and J usage is TRBJ2-2; D might be TRBD1 (6 bases). From germline, CDR1 is SGHVS and CDR2 FNYEAQ. Trimming stripped 2 bases from V and 4 bases from J, with 8 bases between. The CDR3 is made up of 14 amino acids. The DNA for the CDR3 is TGTGCCAGCAGCTTACAGGGGTCCACCGGGGAGCTGTTTTTT. This translates into CASSLQGSTGELFF.

This clonotype was observed a handful of times. V and J are TRBV28 and TRBJ1-1, with 10 bases identical to TRBD1. Germline V gene lookup returns CDR1 MDHEN and CDR2 SYDVKM. The CDR3 is 15 amino acids. Losses at the gene ends were 6 bases for V and 3 bases for J; bases not matched to a gene: 7. The CDR3 here is CASRPGGTGDTEAFF. The CDR3 DNA reads as TGTGCCAGCAGACCTGGCGGGACAGGGGACACTGAAGCTTTCTTT.

This rearrangement joins TRBV5-1 to TRBJ2-7; D perhaps matches TRBD2 (6 bases). The CDR3 spans 15 residues. V was shortened by 4 bases and J by 1 base, with 15 bases between the two germline ends. Germline loops: CDR1 SGHRS, CDR2 YFSETQ. The CDR3 sequence: CASSGWDWRSYEQYF. In nucleotides, the CDR3 is TGCGCCAGCAGCGGATGGGACTGGAGGTCCTACGAGCAGTACTTC.

This clonotype has just a few counts. This chain joins TRBV7-8 and TRBJ1-1; unclear D gene. Trimming pared 4 bases from V and 6 bases from J, leaving 12 bases between. The CDR3 extends over 13 amino acids. Germline CDR1 reads SGHVS; CDR2 reads FQNEAQ. In DNA, the CDR3 is TGTGCCAGCAGCTCTAACCTATGGGCTGAAGCTTTCTTT. Translation gives CASSSNLWAEAFF.

The chain carries TRBV7-8 and TRBJ1-1; D gene unclear. There are 13 residues in the CDR3. CDR1 is SGHVS and CDR2 is FQNEAQ in the germline V gene. The germline V and J ends were trimmed by 5 bases and 5 bases, with 12 bases remaining between them. In nucleotides, the CDR3 is TGTGCCAGCAGCCACGGGGTTGGGACTGAAGCTTTCTTT. Translating it yields CASSHGVGTEAFF.

This clonotype was recorded at least ten times. The rearrangement uses TRBV20-1 and TRBJ2-5; 9 nucleotides match TRBD2. This CDR3 spans 16 amino acids. Germline trimming cut 0 bases from V and 1 base from J; bases unmatched to any gene: 6. Germline CDR1 reads DFQATT; CDR2 reads SNEGSKA (reference sequence). CDR3 residues: CSARDFGLATQETQYF. The CDR3 DNA reads TGCAGTGCTAGAGATTTTGGACTAGCGACCCAAGAGACCCAGTACTTC.

This clonotype appeared many times. The rearrangement joins TRBV12-3 or TRBV12-4 to TRBJ1-2; possible D gene TRBD1, 6 bases. With 6 bases removed from V and 5 bases from J, the gap between germline ends came to 16 bases. The CDR3 is made up of 14 amino acids. In nucleotides, the CDR3 is TGTGCCAGCAGCAGACAGGTGGGGGGGTATGGCTACACCTTC. Translated: CASSRQVGGYGYTF.

This clonotype was seen repeatedly, ten times or more. The chain joins TRBV27 to TRBJ1-6, with TRBD1 identical over 7 bases. The germline V gene encodes CDR1 MNHEY and CDR2 SMNVEV (reference sequence). The junction had 5 bases not matched to a gene; V was cut back by 5 bases and J by 4 bases. The CDR3 length is 15 residues. The CDR3 DNA sequence: TGTGCCAGCAGTGGCAGGGGGACATATAATTCACCCCTCCACTTT. Its translation is CASSGRGTYNSPLHF.

Only a few counts were recorded for this clonotype. The rearrangement links TRBV19 to TRBJ1-5; D might be TRBD1 (5 bases). Germline values: CDR1 LNHDA, CDR2 SQIVND (reference sequence). CDR3 length: 16 amino acids. Trimming took off 4 bases at V and 2 bases at J, with 15 bases between the two ends. The CDR3 region is CASSRGSRAGNQPQHF. The CDR3 bases are TGTGCCAGTAGTAGGGGGAGCAGGGCTGGCAATCAGCCCCAGCATTTT.

This sequence joins TRBV19 and TRBJ2-1; D perhaps matches TRBD2 (6 bases). CDR1 is LNHDA, CDR2 SQIVND, per germline (reference sequence). V lost 3 bases to trimming and J lost 5 bases, with 11 bases between them. CDR3 size: 14 residues. This CDR3 reads CASSMRREDNEQFF. As DNA, the CDR3 is TGTGCCAGTAGTATGCGGAGGGAGGACAATGAGCAGTTCTTC.

This clonotype was detected only a few times. The V call is TRBV6-4, the J call TRBJ2-1; 11 bases are shared with TRBD2. This CDR3 has 19 amino acids. In germline, CDR1 is MRHNA, CDR2 SNTAGT. V dropped 0 bases and J dropped 5; count of bases not matched to a gene: 12. The CDR3 loop is CASSDSRKSLAGGNNEQFF. In DNA form, the CDR3 reads TGTGCCAGCAGTGACTCCAGAAAATCCTTAGCGGGGGGGAACAATGAGCAGTTCTTC.

Note on this clonotype: Since a much larger clone is just one base distant, this may be a read error. As DNA, the CDR3 is TGTGCCAGAAGCTTCCCGGGGACTAGCGTCTACGAGCAGTACTTC. Translation: CARSFPGTSVYEQYF. The chain links TRBV7-2 to TRBJ2-7; 10 bases align to TRBD2. Germline loops: CDR1 SGHTA, CDR2 FQGNSA. This CDR3 spans 15 amino acids.